The 30 T cell receptor beta chains presented below share a single source sample, sequenced in a study of cytomegalovirus exposure and HLA in healthy donors. The primer mix had 60 Vbeta and 13 Jbeta primers. TCRdb's table, derived via immunoSEQ multiplex PCR, lists solely in-frame clones and lacks some. The sample shows 100,000 to 120,000 clones, less than 85% of them seen only once. Sequenced input: PBMCs. These receptors came from a man between 35 and 55 years old in good health and CMV-seropositive.

This clone turned up a few times. This chain joins TRBV5-1 and TRBJ2-5; TRBD2 is a possible D gene (6 bases). This CDR3 region has 13 residues. V was clipped by 3 bases and J by 3 bases, with 9 bases between them. Germline V lookup: CDR1 SGHRS, CDR2 YFSETQ. The CDR3 region is CASSWREEETQYF. DNA for the CDR3: TGCGCCAGCAGCTGGCGGGAAGAAGAGACCCAGTACTTC.

There are a few counts of this clone. The gene calls are TRBV5-5 and TRBJ2-2; 7 bases match TRBD2. The germline CDR1 and CDR2 sequences are SGHKS and YYEKEE (reference sequence). V was clipped by 4 bases and J by 4 bases; unmatched bases: 10. The CDR3 is made up of 16 amino acids. CDR3: CASSVTAGPSTGELFF. The CDR3 DNA follows: TGTGCCAGCAGCGTCACAGCGGGACCTTCCACCGGGGAGCTGTTTTTT.

V gene TRBV10-3 combines with J gene TRBJ2-5, with unresolved D. Germline V gene lookup returns CDR1 ENHRY and CDR2 SYGVKD. The V end lost 6 bases, the J end lost 5 bases, and 13 bases lay between the germline ends. CDR3 size: 13 residues. For the CDR3, the DNA is TGTGCCATCAGACAGCCTGCAGACGAGACCCAGTACTTC. This codes for CAIRQPADETQYF.

This sequence joins TRBV27 and TRBJ2-3; a possible D gene is TRBD2 (5 bases). V was clipped by 0 bases and J by 14 bases, with 15 bases between them. The CDR3 sequence is 13 residues long. CDR1 is MNHEY, CDR2 SMNVEV, per germline (reference sequence). CDR3: CASSLSRTAGLYF. As DNA, the CDR3 is TGTGCCAGCAGTTTATCTCGGACTGCTGGGCTGTATTTT.

This clone was recorded only once. The CDR3: CAISGGWISYNEQFF. CDR3 in DNA: TGTGCCATCAGTGGGGGCTGGATAAGCTACAATGAGCAGTTCTTC. V is TRBV10-3 and J is TRBJ2-1, with a weak D call TRBD1 (5 bases). CDR1 is ENHRY and CDR2 is SYGVKD in the germline V gene. Trimming took off 4 bases at V and 3 bases at J, with 13 bases between the two ends. CDR3 length: 15 amino acids.

The J gene is TRBJ2-7, the V gene TRBV7-2; no definite D call. The CDR3 has 14 amino acids. V was cut by 4 bases and J by 2 bases, with 12 bases left in between. Germline values: CDR1 SGHTA, CDR2 FQGNSA. CDR3 in DNA: TGTGCCAGCAGCTATGGCCGGGTCCCCTACGAGCAGTACTTC. Its protein product is CASSYGRVPYEQYF.

The chain recombines TRBV18 with TRBJ1-3; D possibly corresponds to TRBD1 (6 bases). Germline V gives CDR1 KGHSH, CDR2 LQKENI. This CDR3 has 13 amino acids. Trimming shortened V by 5 bases and J by 4 bases, and 9 bases separated the two germline ends. The CDR3 reads CASSSGTGNTIYF. The CDR3 nucleotides are TGTGCCAGCTCATCTGGGACAGGAAACACCATATATTTT.

This chain links TRBV6-6 with TRBJ1-1; tentative D call: TRBD1 (6 bases). CDR3 size: 14 residues. V gave up 5 bases and J gave up 5 bases, with 15 bases separating them. The germline V gene encodes CDR1 MNHNY and CDR2 SVGAGI (reference sequence). The CDR3 reads CASSIRAGVTEAFF. For the CDR3, the DNA is TGTGCCAGCAGTATCCGGGCAGGGGTAACTGAAGCTTTCTTT.

This chain joins TRBV29-1 and TRBJ2-7, with TRBD1 as a possible D gene (5 bases). The CDR3 is made up of 14 amino acids. V lost 6 bases, J lost 0 bases, and 15 bases lay in between. The germline V gene has CDR1 SQVTM and CDR2 ANQGSEA. The CDR3 DNA reads as TGCAGCGTCAGCCTACAGGACCTCTCCTACGAGCAGTACTTC. This encodes CSVSLQDLSYEQYF.

The chain combines TRBV18 with TRBJ2-1, with 10 bases that match TRBD2. CDR1 KGHSH and CDR2 LQKENI come from the germline V gene. The CDR3 runs 13 residues. V trimming: 8 bases; J trimming: 6 bases; junction bases outside the gene matches: 4. The CDR3 nucleotides are TGTGCCAGCCGGACTAGCGGATCCAATGAGCAGTTCTTC. Translation: CASRTSGSNEQFF.

This chain uses TRBV5-1 with TRBJ2-1, with TRBD2 identical over 11 bases. The CDR3 is 17 amino acids. Germline values: CDR1 SGHRS, CDR2 YFSETQ. V shed 4 bases and J 1 base; nucleotides not matched to a gene: 7. The CDR3 DNA follows: TGCGCCAGCAGCCCTAGGACTAGCGGGTCGTCCTACAATGAGCAGTTCTTC. It yields the protein CASSPRTSGSSYNEQFF.

The rearrangement uses TRBV30 and TRBJ1-1, with D perhaps matching TRBD1 (5 bases). The germline CDR1 and CDR2 sequences are GTSNPN and SVGIG (reference sequence). The CDR3 is 13 amino acids. V lost 0 bases and J lost 5, with 10 bases in between. CDR3 sequence (DNA): TGTGCCTGGAGTGTAGCAGGGTTAACTGAAGCTTTCTTT. Its translation: CAWSVAGLTEAFF.

The chain links TRBV27 to TRBJ2-4, with TRBD1 as a possible D gene (5 bases). The length of the CDR3 is 13 residues. V shed 6 bases and J shed 12 bases, with 18 bases lying between them. The germline CDR1 and CDR2 sequences are MNHEY and SMNVEV (reference sequence). The CDR3 DNA sequence: TGTGCCAGCAGCCCAAGTGGGGTAGACAGTCAGTACTTC. Translating it yields CASSPSGVDSQYF.

The J gene is TRBJ2-7, the V gene TRBV11-3, with D tentatively TRBD1 (6 bases). Germline CDR1 is SGHNT and CDR2 is YENEEA. Trimming left V 5 bases short and J 0 bases short, with 11 bases between. This CDR3 contains 14 residues. CDR3 sequence reads: CASSPGTNSYEQYF. In nucleotides, the CDR3 is TGTGCCAGCAGCCCAGGGACAAACTCCTACGAGCAGTACTTC.

The V and J genes are TRBV7-2 and TRBJ2-5, with 9 nucleotides matching TRBD2. From germline, CDR1 is SGHTA and CDR2 FQGNSA. V trimming: 5 bases; J trimming: 5 bases; junction bases outside the gene matches: 9. The length of the CDR3 is 15 residues. The CDR3 here is CASSERASGTETQYF. CDR3 sequence (DNA): TGTGCCAGCAGCGAAAGGGCTAGCGGGACGGAGACCCAGTACTTC.

This clone was found once. V and J are TRBV5-4 and TRBJ2-2; D call uncertain. The CDR3 sequence is 16 residues long. Trimming cost V 0 bases and J 1 base, with 10 bases left between them. CDR1 is SGHNT, CDR2 YYREEE, per germline (reference sequence). CDR3 residues: CASSLVRPQNTGELFF. The DNA for the CDR3 is TGTGCCAGCAGCTTGGTCAGGCCCCAGAACACCGGGGAGCTGTTTTTT.

The rearrangement joins TRBV28 to TRBJ2-7; D is undetermined. Trimming cost V 3 bases and J 2 bases, with 11 bases left between them. The CDR3 is 14 amino acids. From germline, CDR1 is MDHEN and CDR2 SYDVKM. This chain's CDR3 is CASSFYDQAYEQYF. CDR3 in DNA: TGTGCCAGCAGTTTCTATGATCAAGCCTACGAGCAGTACTTC.

The chain uses TRBV29-1 and TRBJ2-5; 11 positions agree with TRBD1. From germline, CDR1 is SQVTM and CDR2 ANQGSEA. There are 15 residues in the CDR3. Germline trimming cut 4 bases from V and 4 bases from J; bases unmatched to any gene: 8. The CDR3, as DNA: TGCAGCGTTGCCTTCGGGACAGGGGGAGGAGAGACCCAGTACTTC. Its translation: CSVAFGTGGGETQYF.

The chain carries TRBV18 and TRBJ1-1; the D gene is possibly TRBD1 (6 bases). This CDR3 has 15 residues. The germline V gene has CDR1 KGHSH and CDR2 LQKENI. Trimming shortened V by 4 bases and J by 1 base, and 13 bases separated the two germline ends. The CDR3 sequence: CASSLLQGPNTEAFF. The CDR3 region has the DNA TGTGCCAGCTCACTCCTTCAGGGGCCGAACACTGAAGCTTTCTTT.

The rearrangement joins TRBV18 to TRBJ1-3; D not certain. The CDR3 covers 16 residues. V was trimmed by 6 bases and J by 0 bases, leaving 15 bases between them. The germline CDR1 and CDR2 sequences are KGHSH and LQKENI. CDR3 sequence (DNA): TGTGCCAGCTCTCCGATTACGAGTTACTCTGGAAACACCATATATTTT. Translation gives CASSPITSYSGNTIYF.

In this sample, this clone turned up a few times. The rearrangement uses TRBV19 and TRBJ2-1, with 8 bases that match TRBD1. Germline-derived CDR1 and CDR2 are LNHDA and SQIVND (reference sequence). With V trimmed by 4 bases and J by 8 bases, 7 bases remained unmatched. The CDR3 length is 14 residues. The CDR3 DNA reads TGTGCCAGTAGTACCCGAGGACAGGGCGATGAGCAGTTCTTC. Protein: CASSTRGQGDEQFF.

The CDR3 protein is CASARLRSYEQYF. The CDR3 DNA follows: TGTGCCAGCGCCCGCCTCCGCTCCTACGAGCAGTACTTC. The chain carries TRBV2 and TRBJ2-5, with D uncertain. The J call may be incorrect, as the DNA end agrees better with TRBJ2-7. The CDR3 is 13 residues long. Germline-derived CDR1 and CDR2 are SNHLY and FYNNEI.

This chain joins TRBV7-9 and TRBJ2-5; 9 bases match TRBD2. The CDR3 has 15 residues. With V trimmed by 2 bases and J by 3 bases, 4 bases remained unmatched. Germline CDR1 is SEHNR and CDR2 is FQNEAQ (reference sequence). The CDR3: CASSLRLAVEETQYF. The CDR3 DNA follows: TGTGCCAGCAGCTTACGACTAGCGGTGGAAGAGACCCAGTACTTC. Looking up the rest from reference TRBV7-9 and TRBJ2-5 gives the full variable domain: DTGVSQNPRHKITKRGQNVTFRCDPISEHNRLYWYRQTLGQGPEFLTYFQNEAQLEKSRLLSDRFSAERPKGSFSTLEIQRTEQGDSAMYLCASSLRLAVEETQYFGPGTRLLVL.

The chain is built from TRBV7-9 and TRBJ1-4; no firm D call. The CDR3 runs 16 residues. The germline V and J ends were trimmed by 0 bases and 5 bases, with 13 bases remaining between them. CDR1 and CDR2 from the germline V gene are SEHNR and FQNEAQ (reference sequence). CDR3: CASSLAVGPGNEKLFF. CDR3 in DNA: TGTGCCAGCAGCTTAGCGGTCGGACCGGGAAATGAAAAACTGTTTTTT.

The chain combines TRBV6-4 with TRBJ2-3; TRBD2 matches at 7 bases. From germline, CDR1 is MRHNA and CDR2 SNTAGT. This CDR3 region has 13 residues. V dropped 5 bases and J dropped 5; count of bases not matched to a gene: 4. The CDR3 is CASSRGRGDTQYF. CDR3 DNA: TGTGCCAGCAGTCGCGGGAGAGGAGATACGCAGTATTTT.

This clone was recorded once. The CDR3 region has the DNA TGTGCCAGCAGCGTGCCAGGGGCTTCAGATACGCAGTATTTT. The encoded protein is CASSVPGASDTQYF. The rearrangement joins TRBV9 to TRBJ2-3, with D maybe TRBD1 (6 bases). The CDR3 consists of 14 residues. CDR1 and CDR2 (germline): SGDLS, YYNGEE. V was pared by 2 bases and J by 4 bases, with 11 bases between.

Only one count was recorded for this clone. The rearrangement links TRBV28 to TRBJ1-3; D uncertain. The CDR3 sequence is 12 residues long. Between the trimmed V and J ends, which lost 6 bases and 6 bases, there was a span of 9 bases. CDR1 and CDR2 from the germline V gene are MDHEN and SYDVKM. Here the CDR3 DNA reads TGTGCCAGCAGACGGGAGGAAAACACCATATATTTT. This translates into CASRREENTIYF.

This chain links TRBV18 with TRBJ2-6; D is undetermined. In germline, CDR1 is KGHSH, CDR2 LQKENI. V dropped 0 bases and J dropped 3 bases, with 6 bases sitting between them. The CDR3 spans 15 residues. This chain's CDR3 is CASSPPRDGANVLTF. DNA of the CDR3: TGTGCCAGCTCACCACCCCGAGATGGGGCCAACGTCCTGACTTTC.

This clone showed up just a few times. This chain joins TRBV29-1 and TRBJ2-1; D possibly corresponds to TRBD1 (6 bases). From germline, CDR1 is SQVTM and CDR2 ANQGSEA. The V and J ends lost 6 bases and 7 bases respectively, with 13 bases between them. The CDR3 is 12 amino acids. The CDR3 region has the DNA TGCAGCGTGAGAAGCGGACAGAATGAGCAGTTCTTC. Translating gives CSVRSGQNEQFF.

The DNA of the CDR3 is TGCGCCAGCAGTGGGACTAGCGGGAGCTACGAGCAGTACTTC. It codes for CASSGTSGSYEQYF. The chain employs TRBV5-1 and TRBJ2-7; 14 nucleotides match TRBD2. This CDR3 spans 14 amino acids. The trim removed 5 bases at V and 3 bases at J, leaving 1 base unmatched. Germline CDR1 reads SGHRS; CDR2 reads YFSETQ. Looking up the rest from reference TRBV5-1 and TRBJ2-7 gives the full variable domain: KAGVTQTPRYLIKTRGQQVTLSCSPISGHRSVSWYQQTPGQGLQFLFEYFSETQRNKGNFPGRFSGRQFSNSRSEMNVSTLELGDSALYLCASSGTSGSYEQYFGPGTRLTVT.